Included here is one TCR beta chain sequence, with context. Its antigen is undetermined. Then a second PCR, running roughly 7 to 11 cycles, was carried out with a sample-barcoded 5' primer and a J-beta primer mix. With 12 random nucleotides, a template-switch adaptor tagged each individual cDNA molecule. TCRdb processed the 5' RACE reads anew with MiXCR; each CDR3 protein has one entry. This sample carries some 1.5 million distinct CDR3 sequences, approximately 42% of them seen once, and the ten largest clones take approximately 4.1%. This specimen comes from a study of blood T cells in healthy people across ages. Study-level points and caveats: In older individuals, TCR beta diversity per million T cells was lower, falling roughly linearly with age. Higher naive T cell percentage went strongly together with higher TCR beta diversity.

J lost 7 bases, V lost 4 bases, and 11 bases had no gene match. The CDR3 length is 16 residues. CDR1 SGDLS and CDR2 YYNGEE come from the germline V gene. The chain uses TRBV9 and TRBJ1-6; 7 bases are shared with TRBD1. The clonotype was recovered from a woman in her late teens or twenties in good health. The sample was blood. Here the CDR3 DNA reads TGTGCCAGCAGCCCCCGTAGAGGGACAGAAAATTCACCCCTCCACTTT. Residues: CASSPRRGTENSPLHF.